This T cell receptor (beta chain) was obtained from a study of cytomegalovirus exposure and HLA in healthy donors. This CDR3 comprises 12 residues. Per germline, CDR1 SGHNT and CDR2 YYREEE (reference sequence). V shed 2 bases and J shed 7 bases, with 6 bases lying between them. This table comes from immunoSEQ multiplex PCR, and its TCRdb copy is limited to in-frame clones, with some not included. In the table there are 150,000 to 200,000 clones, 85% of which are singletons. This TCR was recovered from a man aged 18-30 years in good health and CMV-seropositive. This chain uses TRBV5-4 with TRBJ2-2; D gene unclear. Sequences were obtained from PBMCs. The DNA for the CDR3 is TGTGCCAGCAGCTTTCAGGACGGGGAGCTGTTTTTT. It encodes CASSFQDGELFF.